The 24 T cell receptor beta chains presented below share a single source sample, sequenced in a study of shared clonotypes between healthy human individuals. Sequenced by immunoSEQ multiplex PCR; TCRdb stores in-frame clones only, minus some. The table shows some 580,000 clones, with roughly 97% occurring only once. Sequencing was performed on naive CD4+ T cells sorted from blood. Indicated subset: CD45RA+ positively selected. Source of these receptors: a woman aged 25 to 39 in good health.

This chain uses TRBV5-1 with TRBJ2-1, with D unclear. Per germline, CDR1 SGHRS and CDR2 YFSETQ. V lost 4 bases, J lost 7 bases, and 9 bases lay in between. The CDR3 runs 12 residues. The chain's CDR3 is CASSEQRNEQFF. The CDR3 nucleotides read TGCGCCAGCAGCGAACAGAGGAATGAGCAGTTCTTC.

A single count supports this clone. J is TRBJ1-3 and V is TRBV4-2; D is unclear. The CDR3 sequence is 16 residues long. Trimming removed 0 bases at V and 3 bases at J, with 12 bases between. From germline, CDR1 is LGHNA and CDR2 YNFKEQ. The CDR3 DNA sequence: TGTGCCAGCAGCCAAGATCGGGTGGCGGGTGGAAACACCATATATTTT. As protein: CASSQDRVAGGNTIYF.

A note on this clone: Within the sample, other DNA sequences also encode this same CDR3. V gene TRBV29-1 combines with J gene TRBJ1-1; D is unclear. Germline assignment: CDR1 SQVTM and CDR2 ANQGSEA. Trimming took 4 bases from V and 1 from J, leaving 4 bases between them. This CDR3 spans 11 amino acids. CDR3 DNA sequence: TGCAGCGTTGTACGGAACACTGAAGCTTTCTTT. Its translation: CSVVRNTEAFF.

The chain combines TRBV9 with TRBJ1-1; 7 bases fit TRBD1. The CDR3 is 13 residues long. V shed 6 bases, J shed 11 bases, and the junction held 13 bases outside the gene matches. Germline loops: CDR1 SGDLS, CDR2 YYNGEE. CDR3 in amino acids: CASNTGEVGPAFF. CDR3 sequence (DNA): TGTGCCAGCAACACAGGGGAGGTTGGTCCGGCTTTCTTT.

This chain links TRBV2 with TRBJ1-1, with 7 bases fitting TRBD1. Looked up from germline, CDR1 is SNHLY and CDR2 is FYNNEI. The CDR3 is made up of 14 amino acids. The V segment lost 4 bases and the J segment 1 base; nucleotides outside the gene matches: 3. CDR3 residues: CASSADRTNTEAFF. CDR3 DNA sequence: TGTGCCAGCAGTGCGGACAGGACGAACACTGAAGCTTTCTTT.

This clone was detected once. The rearrangement uses TRBV15 and TRBJ2-4; D perhaps matches TRBD2 (6 bases). CDR1 is LNHNV and CDR2 is YYDKDF in the germline V gene (reference sequence). Trimming took 1 base from V and 8 from J, leaving 18 bases between them. This CDR3 has 16 residues. The CDR3 bases are TGTGCCACCAGCAGAGGGTTGGCGGGATCCCCGGACATTCAGTACTTC. This codes for CATSRGLAGSPDIQYF.

Of note for this clone: The sample holds other DNA sequences that translate to the same CDR3. The chain is built from TRBV7-3 and TRBJ2-1; 11 bases are a match to TRBD2. The ends lost 4 bases at V and 4 bases at J; junction bases unmatched: 3. This CDR3 contains 15 residues. The germline V gene encodes CDR1 SGHTA and CDR2 FQGTGA. For the CDR3, the DNA is TGTGCCAGCAGCTCGGGACTAGCGGAATACAATGAGCAGTTCTTC. This gives the protein CASSSGLAEYNEQFF.

The V call is TRBV28, the J call TRBJ1-1; D may be TRBD1 (5 bases). V dropped 2 bases and J dropped 1 base, with 11 bases sitting between them. In germline, CDR1 is MDHEN, CDR2 SYDVKM. This CDR3 is built from 15 residues. CDR3 loop: CASSLLVRANTEAFF. DNA for the CDR3: TGTGCCAGCAGTTTACTCGTCAGGGCGAACACTGAAGCTTTCTTT.

V usage is TRBV14 and J usage is TRBJ1-2; no firm D call. Germline CDR1 and CDR2: SGHDN and FVKESK. V dropped 6 bases and J dropped 8 bases, with 19 bases sitting between them. The CDR3 consists of 14 residues. The CDR3 reads CASRRVPAFSGYTF. Here the CDR3 DNA reads TGTGCCAGCAGGCGGGTCCCGGCATTCTCGGGCTACACCTTC. Drawing the rest from reference TRBV14 and TRBJ1-2, the complete variable domain is EAGVTQFPSHSVIEKGQTVTLRCDPISGHDNLYWYRRVMGKEIKFLLHFVKESKQDESGMPNNRFLAERTGGTYSTLKVQPAELEDSGVYFCASRRVPAFSGYTFGSGTRLTVV.

This chain connects TRBV27 to TRBJ2-1; D gene unclear. Germline CDR1 and CDR2: MNHEY and SMNVEV (reference sequence). Trimming stripped 5 bases from V and 5 bases from J, with 13 bases between. The CDR3 contains 14 residues. The CDR3 nucleotides read TGTGCCAGCAGTCACCATCGGGCTGACAATGAGCAGTTCTTC. It translates to CASSHHRADNEQFF.

V and J are TRBV9 and TRBJ2-5; perhaps TRBD2 as D (5 bases). CDR1 SGDLS and CDR2 YYNGEE come from the germline V gene. Trimming left V 1 base short and J 2 bases short, with 6 bases between. The CDR3 is 13 amino acids. CDR3 region: CASSVSGQETQYF. CDR3 DNA sequence: TGTGCCAGCAGCGTATCGGGGCAAGAGACCCAGTACTTC.

V usage is TRBV4-1 and J usage is TRBJ1-4; TRBD1 agrees at 8 bases. V trimming: 1 base; J trimming: 4 bases; junction bases outside the gene matches: 5. The CDR3 consists of 16 residues. Germline V CDR1 and CDR2: MGHRA, YSYEKL. The CDR3: CASSQGGDRHNEKLFF. CDR3 nucleotides: TGCGCCAGCAGCCAAGGAGGGGACAGGCATAATGAAAAACTGTTTTTT.

The chain has TRBV7-6 and TRBJ1-3, with D perhaps matching TRBD1 (5 bases). V lost 5 bases and J lost 0, with 20 bases in between. Germline CDR1 SGHVS, CDR2 FNYEAQ. The CDR3 covers 18 residues. CDR3 DNA sequence: TGTGCCAGCAGCACGAGATACGACAGCCCTTCCTCTGGAAACACCATATATTTT. Protein: CASSTRYDSPSSGNTIYF.

The chain combines TRBV7-8 with TRBJ2-1, with 8 bases identical to TRBD2. Trimming at V came to 2 bases and at J to 7 bases, leaving 10 bases not matched to a gene. The CDR3 totals 16 residues. The germline gives CDR1 SGHVS, CDR2 FQNEAQ. The CDR3 is CASSLRWAGGTNEQFF. CDR3 in DNA: TGTGCCAGCAGCTTAAGGTGGGCGGGAGGAACTAATGAGCAGTTCTTC.

The J gene is TRBJ2-5, the V gene TRBV7-7, with 9 bases matching TRBD1. Per the germline V gene, CDR1 is SSHAT and CDR2 is FNYEAQ (reference sequence). The trim removed 4 bases at V and 11 bases at J, leaving 11 bases unmatched. The CDR3 has 14 residues. The CDR3 loop is CASSSGTGIVKQYF. CDR3 nucleotides: TGTGCCAGCAGCTCCGGGACAGGGATAGTCAAGCAGTACTTC.

This chain connects TRBV19 to TRBJ1-5, with 9 bases lining up with TRBD1. Germline V lookup: CDR1 LNHDA, CDR2 SQIVND (reference sequence). V lost 5 bases and J lost 7; bases outside the gene matches: 6. This CDR3 has 14 residues. The CDR3 reads CASSATGGRQPQHF. CDR3 nucleotide sequence: TGTGCCAGTAGTGCCACAGGGGGCAGGCAGCCCCAGCATTTT.

The chain joins TRBV6-6 to TRBJ2-5, with a weak D call TRBD2 (7 bases). The J call is in doubt because the DNA end fits TRBJ2-7 better. CDR1 is MNHNY, CDR2 SVGAGI, per germline (reference sequence). This CDR3 spans 14 amino acids. The CDR3 DNA is TGTGCCAGCAGTTACAGGGAGGGGGCCTACGAGCAGTACTTC. It encodes CASSYREGAYEQYF.

J is TRBJ2-7 and V is TRBV4-1, with TRBD1 identical over 7 bases. V was pared by 0 bases and J by 2 bases, with 7 bases of the junction left unmatched. Germline values: CDR1 MGHRA, CDR2 YSYEKL. The CDR3 extends over 16 amino acids. CDR3 nucleotides: TGCGCCAGCAGCCAAGAGTTTTGGGACAGAACCTACGAGCAGTACTTC. Amino acids: CASSQEFWDRTYEQYF.

This chain links TRBV18 with TRBJ2-3, with 8 bases that match TRBD2. V was pared by 2 bases and J by 0 bases, with 7 bases of the junction left unmatched. Germline CDR1 is KGHSH and CDR2 is LQKENI. The CDR3 sequence is 17 residues long. The CDR3 spells CASSPGSGRPSTDTQYF. The CDR3 nucleotides read TGTGCCAGCTCACCAGGGAGCGGGAGACCCAGCACAGATACGCAGTATTTT.

The gene calls are TRBV18 and TRBJ1-3; no definite D call. The CDR3 extends over 16 amino acids. In germline, CDR1 is KGHSH, CDR2 LQKENI. V lost 3 bases and J lost 2, with 14 bases in between. DNA of the CDR3: TGTGCCAGCTCACCGACGCAGTTTTTCACTGGAAACACCATATATTTT. Residues: CASSPTQFFTGNTIYF.

This chain connects TRBV10-3 to TRBJ2-5, with 8 nucleotides matching TRBD2. Losses at the gene ends were 2 bases for V and 7 bases for J; bases not matched to a gene: 6. CDR1 is ENHRY, CDR2 SYGVKD, per germline. This CDR3 comprises 14 residues. The CDR3 here is CAISEGQRELTQYF. The CDR3 DNA follows: TGTGCCATCAGTGAGGGTCAGCGGGAGTTGACCCAGTACTTC.

V and J are TRBV6-5 and TRBJ1-5, with 7 bases lining up with TRBD1. There are 16 residues in the CDR3. CDR1 is MNHEY and CDR2 is SVGAGI in the germline V gene. Trimming cost V 4 bases and J 3 bases; bases outside gene matches: 9. The CDR3 coding sequence is TGTGCCAGCAGTTCCATACAGGGGTTTAACAATCAGCCCCAGCATTTT. This codes for CASSSIQGFNNQPQHF.

The chain has TRBV7-6 and TRBJ2-7, with TRBD2 identical over 8 bases. CDR3 size: 15 residues. Looked up from germline, CDR1 is SGHVS and CDR2 is FNYEAQ. The V gene end was trimmed by 5 bases and the J gene end by 5 bases; junction bases not matched to a gene: 11. The CDR3 is CASSGTAGEGDEQYF. CDR3 nucleotide sequence: TGTGCCAGCAGCGGAACAGCGGGAGAGGGCGACGAGCAGTACTTC.

The chain has TRBV28 and TRBJ2-5, with D uncertain. V was cut by 1 base and J by 2 bases, with 8 bases left in between. Germline V gene sequence: CDR1 MDHEN, CDR2 SYDVKM. The CDR3 loop spans 14 amino acids. The CDR3 sequence: CASSLFSEQETQYF. CDR3 DNA sequence: TGTGCCAGCAGTTTATTTTCCGAACAAGAGACCCAGTACTTC.